Given below is one T cell receptor beta chain in context. Its target is unknown. Using immunoSEQ multiplex PCR, the repertoire was profiled, and TCRdb retains in-frame clones only, with some absent. The sample has just over 65,000 clones, 84% seen once. The sample's time point: week 35, safety follow-up. Mutant IDH1 20-mer peptide, at 300 ug, made up each vaccine dose, with topical imiquimod. The source of the sample is a study of a mutant IDH1 vaccine in newly diagnosed glioma. V shed 1 base and J shed 7 bases, with 13 bases lying between them. Germline values: CDR1 SEHNR, CDR2 FQNEAQ (reference sequence). This CDR3 is built from 14 residues.

This specimen consisted of PBMCs, obtained from a glioma patient whose treatment included an IDH1 peptide vaccine. The receptor's source is a man aged 18 to 29 with glioma. V gene TRBV7-9 combines with J gene TRBJ1-1; D is uncertain. The CDR3 DNA sequence: TGTGCCAGCAGCTTAGAGAGAGCGGGTATTGAAGCTTTCTTT. It translates to CASSLERAGIEAFF.